Following are 5 T cell receptor beta chains from one sample sequenced in a study of cytomegalovirus exposure and HLA in healthy donors. PCR involved 60 Vbeta and 13 Jbeta primers. Generated by immunoSEQ multiplex PCR, the TCRdb table keeps only in-frame clones and is missing some. The repertoire holds 130,000 to 150,000 clones, with around 78% as singletons. The material sequenced was PBMCs. The receptors derive from a woman aged 18 to 35 in good health and CMV-seronegative.

This clone was detected once. The chain recombines TRBV9 with TRBJ2-1; 12 bases align to TRBD2. CDR3 size: 16 residues. CDR1 SGDLS and CDR2 YYNGEE come from the germline V gene. After removal of 5 bases from V and 8 bases from J, the junction contained 11 bases not matched to a gene. The CDR3 region is CASRPSVTSGGDEQFF. The CDR3 DNA reads as TGTGCCAGCAGGCCCTCTGTGACTAGCGGGGGTGATGAGCAGTTCTTC. The full variable domain, completed using reference TRBV9 and TRBJ2-1, is DSGVTQTPKHLITATGQRVTLRCSPRSGDLSVYWYQQSLDQGLQFLIQYYNGEERAKGNILERFSAQQFPDLHSELNLSSLELGDSALYFCASRPSVTSGGDEQFFGPGTRLTVL.

The chain is built from TRBV4-2 and TRBJ1-6; D possibly corresponds to TRBD1 (5 bases). Per the germline V gene, CDR1 is LGHNA and CDR2 is YNFKEQ. The ends were cut back, 0 bases at V and 0 bases at J, with 12 bases in the middle. The CDR3 is made up of 18 amino acids. The CDR3 DNA follows: TGTGCCAGCAGCCAAGAGGCTACAGGAAGCTCCTATAATTCACCCCTCCACTTT. Translation gives CASSQEATGSSYNSPLHF.

The chain is built from TRBV6-7 and TRBJ2-7; 9 nucleotides align to TRBD2. TRBV6-7 is placed among ORFs of uncertain function. CDR3 size: 19 residues. V lost 2 bases and J lost 5; bases outside the gene matches: 19. CDR3 coding DNA: TGTGCCAGCAGTTACCTCGAGCCGGCTAGCGGGATACCAAGGGACGAGCAGTACGTC. Its protein product is CASSYLEPASGIPRDEQYV.

The CDR3 protein is CAISELATAGGYNEQFF. In DNA form, the CDR3 reads TGTGCCATCAGTGAGTTAGCTACGGCGGGGGGGTACAATGAGCAGTTCTTC. The chain links TRBV10-3 to TRBJ2-1, with 9 bases aligning to TRBD2. The CDR3 is 17 residues long. The J segment lost 4 bases and the V segment lost 1 base, leaving 8 bases of the junction unmatched. Germline CDR1 ENHRY, CDR2 SYGVKD.

The rearrangement links TRBV5-6 to TRBJ2-1, with TRBD2 matching 9 bases. The CDR3 is 17 amino acids. V shed 5 bases and J 7 bases; nucleotides not matched to a gene: 16. Looked up from germline, CDR1 is SGHDT and CDR2 is YYEEEE. CDR3 in DNA: TGTGCCAGCAGAACGATTAGCGGGAGTGTGCGTCGAAATGAGCAGTTCTTC. Translating gives CASRTISGSVRRNEQFF.